Listed below are T cell receptor beta chains from one sample, sequenced in a study of sequential checkpoint blockade in melanoma. Method: immunoSEQ multiplex PCR; TCRdb's copy keeps in-frame clones and lacks some. The sample shows about 32,000 clones, 82% of them seen only once. The sequencing used CD8+ T cells sorted from blood (inferred from file names), collected from a patient given nivolumab and ipilimumab in sequence. These receptor sequences come from a human donor with melanoma. Both conserved end residues are part of each CDR3. The order of the fields is CDR3 length, J gene, clone size, V gene, D gene, CDR3 protein, CDR3 DNA. D genes are given only for firm matches. Some rows mark clone size as missing; the rest say once, few, many or name a class of expanded clone.

CDR3 length: 15
J gene: TRBJ1-5
clone size: .
V gene: TRBV4-3
D gene: TRBD1
CDR3 protein: CASSQWQGDNQPQHF
CDR3 DNA: TGCGCCAGCAGCCAATGGCAGGGGGACAATCAGCCCCAGCATTTT

CDR3 length: 13
J gene: TRBJ2-7
clone size: .
V gene: TRBV18
D gene: TRBD1
CDR3 protein: CASRDRVAYEQYF
CDR3 DNA: TGTGCCAGCCGGGACAGGGTTGCCTACGAGCAGTACTTC

CDR3 length: 15
J gene: TRBJ2-5
clone size: .
V gene: TRBV7-8
D gene: TRBD1
CDR3 protein: CASTKNRGRGETQYF
CDR3 DNA: TGTGCCAGCACCAAGAACAGGGGGCGAGGGGAGACCCAGTACTTC

CDR3 length: 18
J gene: TRBJ1-3
clone size: .
V gene: TRBV19
D gene: .
CDR3 protein: CASTPYGGGPSSGNTIYF
CDR3 DNA: TGTGCCAGTACCCCCTATGGAGGAGGGCCGAGCTCTGGAAACACCATATATTTT

CDR3 length: 16
J gene: TRBJ2-7
clone size: .
V gene: TRBV2
D gene: .
CDR3 protein: CASSRGLEGRSDQQYF
CDR3 DNA: TGTGCCAGCAGCCGTGGACTGGAGGGCCGATCTGATCAGCAGTACTTC

CDR3 length: 13
J gene: TRBJ1-1
clone size: .
V gene: TRBV5-1
D gene: TRBD1
CDR3 protein: CASSFTGGPEAFF
CDR3 DNA: TGCGCCAGCAGCTTCACAGGGGGCCCTGAAGCTTTCTTT

CDR3 length: 18
J gene: TRBJ1-1
clone size: .
V gene: TRBV13
D gene: TRBD1
CDR3 protein: CASSTLGDRGLMNTEAFF
CDR3 DNA: TGTGCCAGCAGCACCCTGGGGGACAGGGGGTTAATGAACACTGAAGCTTTCTTT

CDR3 length: 15
J gene: TRBJ2-5
clone size: .
V gene: TRBV5-1
D gene: .
CDR3 protein: CASSNTRGLQETQYF
CDR3 DNA: TGCGCCAGCAGCAATACACGGGGTTTACAAGAGACCCAGTACTTC

CDR3 length: 14
J gene: TRBJ2-7
clone size: .
V gene: TRBV28
D gene: .
CDR3 protein: CASSRPGSDYEQYF
CDR3 DNA: TGTGCCAGCAGCCGCCCTGGGAGTGACTACGAGCAGTACTTC

CDR3 length: 14
J gene: TRBJ1-1
clone size: .
V gene: TRBV7-9
D gene: .
CDR3 protein: CASSLGPSNTEAFF
CDR3 DNA: TGTGCCAGCAGCCTTGGGCCATCGAACACTGAAGCTTTCTTT

CDR3 length: 16
J gene: TRBJ2-1
clone size: once
V gene: TRBV4-1
D gene: TRBD2
CDR3 protein: CASSYRLAGGTAEQFF
CDR3 DNA: TGCGCCAGCAGCTACAGACTAGCGGGAGGGACGGCTGAGCAGTTCTTC

CDR3 length: 14
J gene: TRBJ2-7
clone size: few
V gene: TRBV9
D gene: .
CDR3 protein: CASSVARGSSEQYF
CDR3 DNA: TGTGCCAGCAGCGTAGCTCGGGGTTCCTCCGAGCAGTACTTC